This T cell receptor (beta chain) was documented in a study of blood T cell repertoires in COVID-19. Study as a whole: Either two negative PCRs, clearance, or symptom resolution qualified Cohort 3 donors as recovered. Nucleic acid was either cDNA or gDNA, and it came from T cells, B-cell-depleted T cells, or PBMCs.

Clones were read by immunoSEQ multiplex PCR, and TCRdb kept only the in-frame ones, dropping some. Of under 200,000 clones listed, 65% to 80% are singletons. CDR3 length equals 17 residues. Trimming cost V 3 bases and J 6 bases; bases outside gene matches: 10. The V gene's germline CDR1 is KGHSH and CDR2 LQKENI. Cohort assignment relied on participant-reported clinical history. The chain is built from TRBV18 and TRBJ2-1; TRBD2 matches at 11 bases. Source material: PBMCs or T cells enriched from blood (not recorded which). This TCR derives from a woman in her 70s in a cohort exposed to, infected with or recovered from COVID-19 (not recorded which). The CDR3 DNA reads TGTGCCAGCTCACCGGCTCTACTAGCGGGAGATCTCAATGAGCAGTTCTTC. Its translation is CASSPALLAGDLNEQFF.